Below are 11 T cell receptor beta chains sequenced from a single sample in a study of response to subunit inactivated influenza vaccine. TCRdb re-called the RT-PCR reads through MiXCR, storing one row per CDR3 protein. This sample has about 520,000 distinct CDR3 sequences, with roughly 7.6% found just once. The sample in question was PBMCs from blood, obtained less than 30 months after vaccination. These receptors were collected from a man between 50 and 69 years old who received an inactivated influenza vaccine.

This clonotype occurred many times. The chain combines TRBV11-2 with TRBJ2-2; the match to TRBD2 covers 7 bases. Germline assignment: CDR1 SGHAT and CDR2 FQNNGV. The CDR3 length is 15 residues. V lost 6 bases, J lost 0 bases, and 4 bases stayed unmatched. The CDR3 nucleotides are TGTGCCAGCAGTTTACGGGGGGCGAACACCGGGGAGCTGTTTTTT. Its protein product is CASSLRGANTGELFF.

In its sample, this clonotype was seen a few times. The rearrangement links TRBV4-3 to TRBJ2-1; TRBD1 agrees at 7 bases. Looked up from germline, CDR1 is LGHNA and CDR2 is YSLEER. The CDR3 totals 16 residues. The V and J ends lost 1 base and 8 bases, in that order; junction bases with no gene match: 11. The CDR3 spells CASSQGAHRGHDEQFF. The CDR3 DNA sequence: TGCGCCAGCAGCCAAGGCGCTCACAGGGGTCATGATGAGCAGTTCTTC.

This chain links TRBV2 with TRBJ2-3; the D gene is possibly TRBD2 (5 bases). The CDR3 length is 18 residues. Germline lookup yields CDR1 SNHLY and CDR2 FYNNEI. V lost 0 bases to trimming and J lost 9 bases, with 25 bases between them. The CDR3 loop reads CASSEALLSSPTSATQYF. The CDR3 bases are TGTGCCAGCAGTGAAGCGCTATTGTCTAGCCCTACATCGGCGACGCAGTATTTT. Filled out from reference TRBV2 and TRBJ2-3, the complete variable domain reads EPEVTQTPSHQVTQMGQEVILRCVPISNHLYFYWYRQILGQKVEFLVSFYNNEISEKSEIFDDQFSVERPDGSNFTLKIRSTKLEDSAMYFCASSEALLSSPTSATQYFGPGTRLTVL.

The table lists this clonotype with a few counts. This chain links TRBV7-9 with TRBJ2-2; 9 nucleotides agree with TRBD1. V dropped 5 bases and J dropped 4; count of bases not matched to a gene: 5. CDR1 and CDR2 (germline): SEHNR, FQNEAQ (reference sequence). This CDR3 is built from 15 residues. CDR3 loop: CASSGDRAATGELFF. CDR3 nucleotide sequence: TGTGCCAGCAGCGGGGACAGGGCGGCCACCGGGGAGCTGTTTTTT.

The chain joins TRBV7-8 to TRBJ1-1, with D maybe TRBD1 (5 bases). This CDR3 spans 16 amino acids. Trimming removed 6 bases from V and 4 bases from J, with 21 bases in between. Germline V gene sequence: CDR1 SGHVS, CDR2 FQNEAQ. This chain's CDR3 is CASRSGGAADATEAFF. For the CDR3, the DNA is TGTGCCAGCAGATCCGGCGGGGCAGCGGACGCCACTGAAGCTTTCTTT.

This sequence joins TRBV9 and TRBJ2-1; 13 bases line up with TRBD2. This CDR3 region has 16 residues. The germline CDR1 and CDR2 sequences are SGDLS and YYNGEE. After removal of 1 base from V and 4 bases from J, the junction contained 2 bases not matched to a gene. The CDR3 nucleotides read TGTGCCAGCAGCGTAAGGGGACTAGCGGGATACAATGAGCAGTTCTTC. This encodes CASSVRGLAGYNEQFF.

This clonotype was seen many times. The CDR3 nucleotides read TGTGCCAGCAGACCCCGGGCGGGGGGGTACAATGAGCAGTTCTTC. Its translation is CASRPRAGGYNEQFF. The rearrangement joins TRBV12-3 or TRBV12-4 to TRBJ2-1; 9 nucleotides match TRBD2. The CDR3 runs 15 residues. The junction had 7 bases not matched to a gene; V was cut back by 6 bases and J by 4 bases.

This clonotype was seen a few times. The chain couples TRBV20-1 to TRBJ2-7; no firm D call. The V and J ends lost 6 bases and 9 bases respectively, with 15 bases between them. The V gene's germline CDR1 is DFQATT and CDR2 SNEGSKA (reference sequence). The CDR3 consists of 11 residues. The CDR3, as DNA: TGCAGTGCCGAACGGGCACCGTCGCAGTACTTC. Its protein product is CSAERAPSQYF.

This clonotype was picked up many times. The genes are TRBV20-1 and TRBJ2-1, with 7 bases aligning to TRBD2. Losses at the gene ends were 2 bases for V and 9 bases for J; bases not matched to a gene: 10. The germline gives CDR1 DFQATT, CDR2 SNEGSKA (reference sequence). There are 14 residues in the CDR3. The CDR3 sequence: CSARPLAAHGEQFF. The CDR3 bases are TGCAGTGCTAGACCGCTAGCGGCCCACGGTGAGCAGTTCTTC.

This clonotype occurred a few times. The V call is TRBV4-2, the J call TRBJ1-1, with D perhaps TRBD1 (5 bases). CDR3 size: 15 residues. V shed 0 bases and J shed 5 bases, with 13 bases lying between them. Germline loops: CDR1 LGHNA, CDR2 YNFKEQ. CDR3 nucleotides: TGTGCCAGCAGCCAAGATCCAGGGATTGGGACTGAAGCTTTCTTT. Translating gives CASSQDPGIGTEAFF.

This clonotype came up a few times. The chain recombines TRBV6-1 with TRBJ2-1, with 9 nucleotides matching TRBD2. The CDR3 extends over 13 amino acids. Germline V gene data show CDR1 as MNHNS and CDR2 as SASEGT. V shed 8 bases, J shed 10 bases, and the junction held 9 bases outside the gene matches. The CDR3 here is CASGASGIREQFF. CDR3 sequence (DNA): TGTGCCAGCGGAGCTAGCGGGATTAGAGAGCAGTTCTTC.